The entry below gives a single TCR beta chain sequence along with its context. Each CDR3 protein is one row after TCRdb ran MiXCR on the RACE reads. This table has 380,000 or so distinct CDR3 sequences, 5.5% appearing once. These data come from a study of human T cells and chemical hapten exposure. The CDR3 totals 14 residues. V was pared by 6 bases and J by 5 bases, with 14 bases between. In germline, CDR1 is MGHDK, CDR2 SYGVNS. The time point denotes: pre-sensitization, week 0. The sample's treatment: therapeutic diphenylcyclopropenone sensitization with weekly scalp DPC. The sequencing used whole blood, collected in connection with sensitization to the hapten diphenylcyclopropenone (DPC). The receptor was isolated from a woman under 30 with alopecia areata. Some clones in this sample may be carry-over from other donors' samples. This chain joins TRBV25-1 and TRBJ1-5; no definite D call. CDR3 region: CASSHGLGDQPQHF. CDR3 coding DNA: TGTGCCAGCAGCCACGGACTGGGCGATCAGCCCCAGCATTTT.